These 20 T cell receptor beta chains came from one sample sequenced in a study of blood T cell repertoires in COVID-19. This table comes from immunoSEQ multiplex PCR, and its TCRdb copy is limited to in-frame clones, with some not included. Among nearly 250,000 clones listed, around four fifths were seen once. Material: peripheral blood. The receptor set was obtained from a woman of 80 years or more with acute or convalescent COVID-19.

The gene calls are TRBV28 and TRBJ1-1; D call uncertain. Germline-derived CDR1 and CDR2 are MDHEN and SYDVKM. The CDR3 is made up of 13 amino acids. V lost 7 bases, J lost 1 base, and 10 bases lay in between. CDR3 coding DNA: TGTGCCAGCATCCCGGTTACGAACACTGAAGCTTTCTTT. Its protein is CASIPVTNTEAFF.

The V call is TRBV7-9, the J call TRBJ2-1; TRBD1 is a possible D gene (5 bases). Germline CDR1 reads SEHNR; CDR2 reads FQNEAQ (reference sequence). The CDR3 sequence is 13 residues long. The germline V and J ends were trimmed by 6 bases and 6 bases, with 12 bases remaining between them. This CDR3 is CASSARAGNEQFF. DNA of the CDR3: TGTGCCAGCAGTGCCAGGGCCGGCAATGAGCAGTTCTTC. The full variable domain, rest sourced from reference TRBV7-9 and TRBJ2-1, is DTGVSQNPRHKITKRGQNVTFRCDPISEHNRLYWYRQTLGQGPEFLTYFQNEAQLEKSRLLSDRFSAERPKGSFSTLEIQRTEQGDSAMYLCASSARAGNEQFFGPGTRLTVL.

CDR3 sequence: CASSFGQGWDSPLHF. CDR3 nucleotides: TGTGCCAGCAGCTTCGGACAGGGATGGGATTCACCCCTCCACTTT. The V gene is TRBV7-3, the J gene TRBJ1-6; TRBD1 matches at 8 bases. Germline trimming cut 3 bases from V and 8 bases from J; bases unmatched to any gene: 6. Germline-derived CDR1 and CDR2 are SGHTA and FQGTGA. CDR3 length: 15 amino acids.

This sequence joins TRBV18 and TRBJ1-2, with TRBD1 matching 8 bases. This CDR3 spans 17 amino acids. The germline V gene encodes CDR1 KGHSH and CDR2 LQKENI. The junction had 14 bases not matched to a gene; V was cut back by 4 bases and J by 4 bases. The CDR3 sequence: CASSHLGTGEKTYGYTF. The DNA of the CDR3 is TGTGCCAGCTCACACCTCGGGACAGGCGAAAAGACCTATGGCTACACCTTC.

The chain combines TRBV7-2 with TRBJ2-2; D is possibly TRBD1 (6 bases). This CDR3 comprises 14 residues. Per germline, CDR1 SGHTA and CDR2 FQGNSA. Trimming took 2 bases from V and 6 from J, leaving 10 bases between them. Written as DNA, the CDR3 is TGTGCCAGCAGCTTAACAGGGCTACCCGGGGAGCTGTTTTTT. This codes for CASSLTGLPGELFF.

The rearrangement joins TRBV9 to TRBJ2-2; 8 nucleotides line up with TRBD2. The J segment lost 4 bases and the V segment lost 3 bases, leaving 5 bases of the junction unmatched. This CDR3 contains 15 residues. From germline, CDR1 is SGDLS and CDR2 YYNGEE. The CDR3 nucleotides read TGTGCCAGCAGCGGTCGGGGGGGCATCACCGGGGAGCTGTTTTTT. Translation: CASSGRGGITGELFF.

The chain carries TRBV28 and TRBJ1-2; D is perhaps TRBD1 (5 bases). Trimming left V 6 bases short and J 0 bases short, with 17 bases between. This CDR3 comprises 16 residues. Germline V gene sequence: CDR1 MDHEN, CDR2 SYDVKM. CDR3 bases: TGTGCCAGCAGAACGGCAGGGATTAGGGCTAACTATGGCTACACCTTC. It translates to CASRTAGIRANYGYTF.

In this sample, this clone turned up a few times. The V call is TRBV7-9, the J call TRBJ1-6, with D uncertain. There are 15 residues in the CDR3. CDR1 and CDR2 (germline): SEHNR, FQNEAQ (reference sequence). Between the trimmed V and J ends, which lost 5 bases and 10 bases, there was a span of 18 bases. CDR3 sequence: CASSVRGRGNSPLHF. The CDR3, as DNA: TGTGCCAGCAGCGTCCGGGGTCGGGGTAACTCACCCCTCCACTTT.

The rearrangement uses TRBV18 and TRBJ2-3; TRBD1 is a possible D gene (5 bases). V shed 2 bases and J shed 4 bases, with 10 bases lying between them. The CDR3 consists of 14 residues. Germline assignment: CDR1 KGHSH and CDR2 LQKENI. The DNA of the CDR3 is TGTGCCAGCTCACCAGGTGGGGCGTCAGATACGCAGTATTTT. The encoded protein is CASSPGGASDTQYF.

The chain has TRBV19 and TRBJ1-6; possibly TRBD1 for D (6 bases). V was clipped by 4 bases and J by 0 bases, with 13 bases between them. In germline, CDR1 is LNHDA, CDR2 SQIVND (reference sequence). The CDR3 extends over 17 amino acids. The CDR3 nucleotides read TGTGCCAGTAGTAACAGGGCTGGCAGCTCCTATAATTCACCCCTCCACTTT. Residues: CASSNRAGSSYNSPLHF. Looking up the rest from reference TRBV19 and TRBJ1-6 gives the full variable domain: DGGITQSPKYLFRKEGQNVTLSCEQNLNHDAMYWYRQDPGQGLRLIYYSQIVNDFQKGDIAEGYSVSREKKESFPLTVTSAQKNPTAFYLCASSNRAGSSYNSPLHFGNGTRLTVT.

The chain has TRBV24-1 and TRBJ1-4, with D hard to call. Trimming took off 4 bases at V and 7 bases at J, with 12 bases between the two ends. CDR1 and CDR2 from the germline V gene are KGHDR and SFDVKD. CDR3 length equals 14 residues. CDR3 sequence: CATSDSRGIEKLFF. DNA for the CDR3: TGTGCCACCAGTGACTCACGAGGGATTGAAAAACTGTTTTTT.

The chain couples TRBV2 to TRBJ1-1; the match to TRBD1 covers 7 bases. V was clipped by 6 bases and J by 0 bases; unmatched bases: 7. The germline gives CDR1 SNHLY, CDR2 FYNNEI. This CDR3 contains 15 residues. The CDR3 DNA sequence: TGTGCCAGCAGGCTTGAGGGACAGCTGAACACTGAAGCTTTCTTT. This gives the protein CASRLEGQLNTEAFF.

The chain combines TRBV4-1 with TRBJ1-1; TRBD1 aligns across 8 bases. The CDR3 length is 14 residues. Germline lookup yields CDR1 MGHRA and CDR2 YSYEKL. V trimming: 2 bases; J trimming: 3 bases; junction bases outside the gene matches: 2. The CDR3 DNA follows: TGCGCCAGCAGCCAAAAGACAGGGGACACTGAAGCTTTCTTT. As protein: CASSQKTGDTEAFF.

The rearrangement joins TRBV7-2 to TRBJ1-4, with TRBD1 matching 7 bases. The CDR3 has 17 amino acids. The germline gives CDR1 SGHTA, CDR2 FQGNSA. The junction had 12 bases not matched to a gene; V was cut back by 5 bases and J by 3 bases. The CDR3: CASSPEARGAPNEKLFF. CDR3 DNA sequence: TGTGCCAGCAGCCCCGAGGCCAGGGGGGCACCTAATGAAAAACTGTTTTTT.

The chain has TRBV6-6 and TRBJ2-7; a possible D gene is TRBD1 (6 bases). V lost 5 bases to trimming and J lost 2 bases, with 22 bases between them. Germline V gives CDR1 MNHNY, CDR2 SVGAGI (reference sequence). The CDR3 has 17 residues. The CDR3 DNA reads as TGTGCCAGCAGTCCTTTTTTTTCCGGGACAAATACCTACGAGCAGTACTTC. Protein: CASSPFFSGTNTYEQYF.

The V gene is TRBV5-1, the J gene TRBJ2-3; D possibly corresponds to TRBD2 (6 bases). With 8 bases removed from V and 0 bases from J, the gap between germline ends came to 10 bases. CDR3 size: 13 residues. Germline V gene data show CDR1 as SGHRS and CDR2 as YFSETQ. CDR3 region: CARIADSTDTQYF. CDR3 bases: TGCGCCAGAATAGCGGATAGCACAGATACGCAGTATTTT.

On this clone itself: Other DNA sequences in this sample translate to the same CDR3. V is TRBV18 and J is TRBJ1-2; the match to TRBD1 covers 11 bases. Trimming removed 3 bases from V and 6 bases from J; junction bases left unmatched: 0. Germline V gene data show CDR1 as KGHSH and CDR2 as LQKENI. CDR3 length: 13 residues. The CDR3 here is CASSPGQGDGYTF. The CDR3 DNA reads TGTGCCAGCTCACCGGGACAGGGGGATGGCTACACCTTC.

The gene calls are TRBV2 and TRBJ2-3, with 8 bases aligning to TRBD1. Germline loops: CDR1 SNHLY, CDR2 FYNNEI. V was clipped by 7 bases and J by 4 bases; unmatched bases: 4. The CDR3 totals 13 residues. The CDR3 here is CASKGQGSDTQYF. CDR3 coding DNA: TGTGCCAGCAAAGGACAGGGTTCAGATACGCAGTATTTT.

The count of this clone is one. This chain links TRBV7-2 with TRBJ2-2, with 11 positions matching TRBD2. V trimming: 4 bases; J trimming: 7 bases; junction bases outside the gene matches: 8. This CDR3 is 16 amino acids long. CDR1 and CDR2 from the germline V gene are SGHTA and FQGNSA. CDR3 sequence: CASSSMGTSGGGELFF. Here the CDR3 DNA reads TGTGCCAGCAGCTCCATGGGGACTAGCGGAGGCGGGGAGCTGTTTTTT.

The V call is TRBV4-2, the J call TRBJ1-1, with TRBD1 matching 9 bases. There are 15 residues in the CDR3. The J segment lost 8 bases and the V segment lost 0 bases, leaving 7 bases of the junction unmatched. Germline lookup yields CDR1 LGHNA and CDR2 YNFKEQ. The CDR3 DNA reads TGTGCCAGCAGCCAAGACCGAACAGGGGGCGGAGAAGCTTTCTTT. It translates to CASSQDRTGGGEAFF.